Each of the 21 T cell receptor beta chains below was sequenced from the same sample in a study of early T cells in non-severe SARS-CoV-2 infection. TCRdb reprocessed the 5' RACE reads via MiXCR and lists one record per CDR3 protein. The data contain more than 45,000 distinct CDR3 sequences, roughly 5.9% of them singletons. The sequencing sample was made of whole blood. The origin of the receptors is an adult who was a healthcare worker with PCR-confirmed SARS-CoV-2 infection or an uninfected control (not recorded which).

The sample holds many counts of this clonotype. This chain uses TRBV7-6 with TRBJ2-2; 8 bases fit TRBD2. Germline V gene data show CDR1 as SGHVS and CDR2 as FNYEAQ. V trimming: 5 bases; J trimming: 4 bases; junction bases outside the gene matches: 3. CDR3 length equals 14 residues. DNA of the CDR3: TGTGCCAGCAGCGGGACTAGACCCACCGGGGAGCTGTTTTTT. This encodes CASSGTRPTGELFF. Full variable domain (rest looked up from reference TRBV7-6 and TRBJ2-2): GAGVSQSPRYKVTKRGQDVALRCDPISGHVSLYWYRQALGQGPEFLTYFNYEAQQDKSGLPNDRFSAERPEGSISTLTIQRTEQRDSAMYRCASSGTRPTGELFFGEGSRLTVL.

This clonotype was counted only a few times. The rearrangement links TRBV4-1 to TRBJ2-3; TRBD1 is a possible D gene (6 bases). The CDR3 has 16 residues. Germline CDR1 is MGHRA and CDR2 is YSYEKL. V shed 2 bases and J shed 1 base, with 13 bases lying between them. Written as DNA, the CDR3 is TGCGCCAGCAGCCAAATCACAGGGAGAGGCACAGATACGCAGTATTTT. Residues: CASSQITGRGTDTQYF.

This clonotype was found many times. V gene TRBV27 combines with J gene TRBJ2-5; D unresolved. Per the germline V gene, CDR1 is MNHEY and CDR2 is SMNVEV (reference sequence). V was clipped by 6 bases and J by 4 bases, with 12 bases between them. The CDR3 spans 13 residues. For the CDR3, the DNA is TGTGCCAGCAGGCGTTTGGGGTCAGAGACCCAGTACTTC. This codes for CASRRLGSETQYF.

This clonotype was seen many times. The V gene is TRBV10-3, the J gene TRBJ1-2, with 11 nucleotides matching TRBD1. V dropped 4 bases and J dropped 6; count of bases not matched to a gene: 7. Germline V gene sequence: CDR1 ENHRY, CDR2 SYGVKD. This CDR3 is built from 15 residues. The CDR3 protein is CAISVLGQGADGYTF. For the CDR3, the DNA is TGTGCCATCAGTGTCCTTGGACAGGGGGCTGATGGCTACACCTTC.

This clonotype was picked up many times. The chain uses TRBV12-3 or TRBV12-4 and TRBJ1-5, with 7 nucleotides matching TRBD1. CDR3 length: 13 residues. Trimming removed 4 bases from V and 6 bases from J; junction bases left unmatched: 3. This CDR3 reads CASSSQGVQPQHF. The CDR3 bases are TGTGCCAGCAGTTCGCAGGGGGTTCAGCCCCAGCATTTT.

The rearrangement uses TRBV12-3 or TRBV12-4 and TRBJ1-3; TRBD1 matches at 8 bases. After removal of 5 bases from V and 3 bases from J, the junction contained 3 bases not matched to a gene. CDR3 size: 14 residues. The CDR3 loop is CASSPGTGGNTIYF. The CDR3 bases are TGTGCCAGCAGTCCCGGGACAGGTGGAAACACCATATATTTT.

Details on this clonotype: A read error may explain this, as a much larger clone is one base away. CDR3 amino acids: CASSPQGQDTQYF. As DNA, the CDR3 is TGCGCCAGCAGCCCCCAGGGCCAAGATACCCAGTACTTC. This rearrangement joins TRBV5-1 to TRBJ2-5; possible D gene TRBD1, 5 bases. The CDR3 covers 13 residues. CDR1 is SGHRS, CDR2 YFSETQ, per germline.

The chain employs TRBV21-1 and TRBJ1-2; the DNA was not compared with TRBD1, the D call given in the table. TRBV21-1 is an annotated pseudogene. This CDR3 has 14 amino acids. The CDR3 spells CASSEQGEDYGYTF. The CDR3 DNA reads TGTGCCAGCAGCGAACAGGGGGAAGACTATGGCTACACCTTC.

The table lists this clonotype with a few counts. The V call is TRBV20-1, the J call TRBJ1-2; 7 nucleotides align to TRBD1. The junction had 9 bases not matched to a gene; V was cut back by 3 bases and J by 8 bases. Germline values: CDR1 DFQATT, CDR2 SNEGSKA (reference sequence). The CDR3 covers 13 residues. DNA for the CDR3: TGCAGTGCTAGGGGGATGACAGGGACAGGCTACACCTTC. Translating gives CSARGMTGTGYTF.

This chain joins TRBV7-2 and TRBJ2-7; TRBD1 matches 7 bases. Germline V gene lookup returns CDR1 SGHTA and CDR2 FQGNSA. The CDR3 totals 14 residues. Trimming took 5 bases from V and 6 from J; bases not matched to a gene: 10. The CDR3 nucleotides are TGTGCCAGCAGCCCGTTACAGGGGTTGGGCGAGCAGTACTTC. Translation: CASSPLQGLGEQYF.

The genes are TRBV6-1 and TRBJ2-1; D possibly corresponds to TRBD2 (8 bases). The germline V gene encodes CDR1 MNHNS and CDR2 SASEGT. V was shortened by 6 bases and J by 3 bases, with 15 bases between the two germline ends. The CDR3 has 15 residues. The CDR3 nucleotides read TGTGCCAGCAGCCCCGGGAGGGGGCTCTACAATGAGCAGTTCTTC. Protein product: CASSPGRGLYNEQFF.

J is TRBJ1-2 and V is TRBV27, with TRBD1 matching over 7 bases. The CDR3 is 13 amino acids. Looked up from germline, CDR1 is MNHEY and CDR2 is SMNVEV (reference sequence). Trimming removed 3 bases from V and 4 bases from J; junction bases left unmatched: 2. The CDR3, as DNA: TGTGCCAGCAGTTTTGCAGGGGGCTATGGCTACACCTTC. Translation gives CASSFAGGYGYTF.

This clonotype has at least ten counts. The CDR3 region is CATSESAVGTRADTQYF. For the CDR3, the DNA is TGTGCCACCAGTGAATCAGCGGTTGGCACCCGAGCAGATACGCAGTATTTT. The V gene is TRBV24-1, the J gene TRBJ2-3; tentative D call: TRBD2 (5 bases). CDR3 length: 17 amino acids. CDR1 is KGHDR, CDR2 SFDVKD, per germline. V lost 4 bases and J 4 bases, leaving 20 bases between the germline ends.

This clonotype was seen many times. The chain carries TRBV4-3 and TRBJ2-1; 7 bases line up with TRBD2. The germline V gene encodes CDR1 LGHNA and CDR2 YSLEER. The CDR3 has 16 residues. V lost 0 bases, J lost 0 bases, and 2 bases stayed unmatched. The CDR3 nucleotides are TGCGCCAGCAGCCAAGAGGGCGGGGGCTCCTACAATGAGCAGTTCTTC. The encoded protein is CASSQEGGGSYNEQFF.

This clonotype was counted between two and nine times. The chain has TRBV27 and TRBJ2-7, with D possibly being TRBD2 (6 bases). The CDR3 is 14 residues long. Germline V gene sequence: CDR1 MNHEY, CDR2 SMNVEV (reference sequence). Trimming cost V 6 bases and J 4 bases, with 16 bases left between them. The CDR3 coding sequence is TGTGCCAGCAGCCCTGCGGGACTCCCTTACGAGCAGTACTTC. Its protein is CASSPAGLPYEQYF.

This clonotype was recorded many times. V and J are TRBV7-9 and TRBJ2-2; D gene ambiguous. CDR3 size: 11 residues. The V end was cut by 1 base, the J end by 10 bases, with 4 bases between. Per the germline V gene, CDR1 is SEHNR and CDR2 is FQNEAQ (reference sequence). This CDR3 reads CASSLGEELFF. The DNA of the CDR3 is TGTGCCAGCAGCTTAGGGGAGGAGCTGTTTTTT.

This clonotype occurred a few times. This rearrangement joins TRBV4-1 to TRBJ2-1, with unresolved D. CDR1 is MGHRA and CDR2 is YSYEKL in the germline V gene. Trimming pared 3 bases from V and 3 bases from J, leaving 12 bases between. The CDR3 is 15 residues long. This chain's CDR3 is CASSQGEESYNEQFF. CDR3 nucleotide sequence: TGCGCCAGCAGCCAGGGTGAAGAGAGCTACAATGAGCAGTTCTTC.

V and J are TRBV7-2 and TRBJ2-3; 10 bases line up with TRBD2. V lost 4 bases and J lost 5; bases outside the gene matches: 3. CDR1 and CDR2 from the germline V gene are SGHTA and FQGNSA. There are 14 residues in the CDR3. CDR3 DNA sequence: TGTGCCAGCAGCTCCAGACTAGCGGGAGATACGCAGTATTTT. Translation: CASSSRLAGDTQYF.

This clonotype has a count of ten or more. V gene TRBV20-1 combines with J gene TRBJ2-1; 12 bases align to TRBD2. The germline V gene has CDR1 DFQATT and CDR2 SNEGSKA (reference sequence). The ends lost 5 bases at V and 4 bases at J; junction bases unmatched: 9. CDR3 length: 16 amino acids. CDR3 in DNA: TGCAGTGCTCTCGACCGGACTAGCGGGATGTACAATGAGCAGTTCTTC. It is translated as CSALDRTSGMYNEQFF.

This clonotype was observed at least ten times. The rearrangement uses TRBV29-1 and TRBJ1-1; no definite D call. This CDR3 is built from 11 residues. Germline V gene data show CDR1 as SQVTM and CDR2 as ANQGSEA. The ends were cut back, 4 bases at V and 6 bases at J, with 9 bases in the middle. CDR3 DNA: TGCAGCGTTGCCGCGGGCCCTGAAGCTTTCTTT. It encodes CSVAAGPEAFF.

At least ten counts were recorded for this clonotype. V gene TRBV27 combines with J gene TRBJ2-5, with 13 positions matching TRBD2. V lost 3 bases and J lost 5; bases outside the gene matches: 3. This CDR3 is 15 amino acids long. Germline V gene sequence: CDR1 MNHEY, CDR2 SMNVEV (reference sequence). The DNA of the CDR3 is TGTGCCAGCAGTTTGATGGGACTAGCGGGGGAGACCCAGTACTTC. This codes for CASSLMGLAGETQYF.